The clone carrying this TCR beta chain occurred once. Clones were sequenced by immunoSEQ multiplex PCR, and TCRdb holds only the in-frame ones, with some missing. The sample has over 250,000 clones, about four fifths seen once. These data are taken from a study of blood T cell repertoires in COVID-19. The V segment lost 1 base and the J segment 5 bases; nucleotides outside the gene matches: 7. This CDR3 is built from 15 residues. Germline lookup yields CDR1 SGHAT and CDR2 FQNNGV. Participants reported their clinical history, and cohort assignment relied on those reports. The source of this sequence is a man aged 40-55 years who had been exposed to COVID-19. Sequencing was performed on PBMCs or T cells enriched from blood (not recorded which). The rearrangement joins TRBV11-2 to TRBJ1-2; the match to TRBD1 covers 7 bases. The CDR3 here is CASSLVGTAFYGYTF. Here the CDR3 DNA reads TGTGCCAGCAGCTTAGTTGGGACAGCCTTTTATGGCTACACCTTC.